Detailed here is one T cell receptor (beta chain). Antigen unknown. Profiling relied on immunoSEQ multiplex PCR, and the TCRdb table lists in-frame clones only, not all of them. This table holds 60,000 to 90,000 clones, around 81% found once. V shed 1 base and J shed 3 bases, with 13 bases lying between them. This CDR3 has 15 residues. Germline assignment: CDR1 SGHTA and CDR2 FQGNSA. The data were taken from a study of cytomegalovirus exposure and HLA in healthy donors. The overall study: A later analysis reported the 90 to 150 validation repertoires used the same platform as the roughly 670 first-cohort repertoires.

Study-wide results and limits: In the 120 or so validation repertoires, 85% to 95% of cluster scores exceeded 0, per a later analysis. Cytomegalovirus association was listed for approximately 150 TCR beta chains. The classifier was said to identify cytomegalovirus status with high specificity and sensitivity.

The receptor was derived from a man aged 30 to 39 in good health and CMV-seronegative. Sequences were obtained from PBMCs. The chain employs TRBV7-2 and TRBJ2-7; D gene ambiguous. CDR3 in DNA: TGTGCCAGCAGCTTAGTGGGCAGTTCAAACTACGAGCAGTACTTC. This sequence encodes CASSLVGSSNYEQYF.